Listed below are T cell receptor beta chains from one sample, sequenced in a study of blood T cells in healthy people across ages. TCRdb reprocessed the 5' RACE reads with MiXCR, giving one entry per CDR3 protein. The data hold roughly 1.7 million distinct CDR3 sequences, with 34% observed a single time. The sample consisted of blood. The receptors here all came from a woman aged 25 to 45 in good health. Both conserved end residues are part of each CDR3. The order of the fields is V gene, D gene, clone size, J gene, CDR3 protein, CDR3 DNA. The D gene is left open where the match is weak. The size entry is marked missing in some rows and otherwise reads once, few, many or a size class.

v_gene: TRBV9; d_gene: -; abundance: few; j_gene: TRBJ2-7; CDR3aa: CASSKGEGTIAYEQYF; CDR3nt: TGTGCCAGCAGCAAAGGAGAGGGTACGATAGCTTACGAGCAGTACTTC
v_gene: TRBV12-3/TRBV12-4; d_gene: -; abundance: -; j_gene: TRBJ2-1; CDR3aa: CASSLEERLASFSYNEQFF; CDR3nt: TGTGCCAGCAGTTTAGAAGAGCGTTTGGCTAGCTTTTCCTACAATGAGCAGTTCTTC
v_gene: TRBV5-1; d_gene: -; abundance: -; j_gene: TRBJ2-1; CDR3aa: CASSPGHKLADEQFF; CDR3nt: TGCGCCAGCAGCCCCGGACATAAACTAGCAGATGAGCAGTTCTTC
v_gene: TRBV18; d_gene: TRBD1; abundance: -; j_gene: TRBJ2-3; CDR3aa: CASSPPVQGAGDTQYF; CDR3nt: TGTGCCAGCTCACCACCGGTACAGGGGGCGGGAGATACGCAGTATTTT
v_gene: TRBV7-6; d_gene: TRBD2; abundance: few; j_gene: TRBJ2-1; CDR3aa: CASSFVGGPGYNEQFF; CDR3nt: TGTGCCAGCAGCTTTGTGGGAGGGCCAGGGTACAATGAGCAGTTCTTC
v_gene: TRBV4-1; d_gene: TRBD2; abundance: many; j_gene: TRBJ2-7; CDR3aa: CASSQDWAGGSYEQYF; CDR3nt: TGTGCCAGCAGCCAAGATTGGGCGGGGGGCTCCTACGAGCAGTACTTC
v_gene: TRBV5-1; d_gene: -; abundance: few; j_gene: TRBJ1-2; CDR3aa: CASSLVEGGASYGYTF; CDR3nt: TGCGCCAGCAGCTTGGTTGAGGGGGGCGCTTCCTATGGCTACACCTTC
v_gene: TRBV20-1; d_gene: TRBD1; abundance: few; j_gene: TRBJ1-5; CDR3aa: CSASWTGPNQPQHF; CDR3nt: TGCAGTGCTAGCTGGACAGGGCCCAATCAGCCCCAGCATTTT
v_gene: TRBV27; d_gene: -; abundance: -; j_gene: TRBJ2-7; CDR3aa: CASSPGVGEYEQYF; CDR3nt: TGTGCCAGCAGTCCTGGGGTCGGGGAATACGAGCAGTACTTC
v_gene: TRBV12-3/TRBV12-4; d_gene: -; abundance: many; j_gene: TRBJ1-1; CDR3aa: CASTVDSLDTEAFF; CDR3nt: TGTGCCAGCACCGTGGACAGTCTGGACACTGAAGCTTTCTTT
v_gene: TRBV19; d_gene: -; abundance: -; j_gene: TRBJ1-2; CDR3aa: CASSIGQLTRRHYGYTF; CDR3nt: TGTGCCAGTAGTATAGGCCAGCTTACCCGGAGACACTATGGCTACACCTTC
v_gene: TRBV20-1; d_gene: TRBD2; abundance: few; j_gene: TRBJ2-1; CDR3aa: CSAWGTSASNEQFF; CDR3nt: TGCAGTGCCTGGGGGACTAGCGCCTCCAATGAGCAGTTCTTC
v_gene: TRBV6-5; d_gene: -; abundance: -; j_gene: TRBJ2-1; CDR3aa: CASSHVYEQFF; CDR3nt: TGTGCCAGCAGTCATGTGTATGAGCAGTTCTTC
v_gene: TRBV7-9; d_gene: -; abundance: few; j_gene: TRBJ2-1; CDR3aa: CASSLSFGGPSYNEQFF; CDR3nt: TGTGCCAGCAGTCTATCCTTCGGGGGGCCCTCCTACAATGAGCAGTTCTTC
v_gene: TRBV19; d_gene: -; abundance: -; j_gene: TRBJ1-2; CDR3aa: CASSMAGNGYTF; CDR3nt: TGTGCCAGTAGTATGGCGGGGAATGGCTACACCTTC
v_gene: TRBV29-1; d_gene: -; abundance: -; j_gene: TRBJ1-1; CDR3aa: CSAWGPSPEAFF; CDR3nt: TGCAGCGCGTGGGGACCGAGCCCTGAAGCTTTCTTT
v_gene: TRBV10-3; d_gene: TRBD1; abundance: few; j_gene: TRBJ1-1; CDR3aa: CAIGRDRTNTEAFF; CDR3nt: TGTGCCATCGGTCGGGACAGGACGAACACTGAAGCTTTCTTT
v_gene: TRBV10-2; d_gene: -; abundance: -; j_gene: TRBJ1-2; CDR3aa: CASISTGYGYTF; CDR3nt: TGCGCCAGCATCTCGACAGGCTATGGCTACACCTTC
v_gene: TRBV29-1; d_gene: -; abundance: -; j_gene: TRBJ2-6; CDR3aa: CSVDLTAGANVLTF; CDR3nt: TGCAGCGTTGATTTGACAGCGGGGGCCAACGTCCTGACTTTC
v_gene: TRBV27; d_gene: -; abundance: -; j_gene: TRBJ2-7; CDR3aa: CASSPSLAGAYGEQYF; CDR3nt: TGTGCCAGCAGTCCCTCGCTGGCAGGCGCCTACGGGGAGCAGTACTTC
v_gene: TRBV27; d_gene: TRBD2; abundance: few; j_gene: TRBJ2-7; CDR3aa: CASSPTSGRDSYEQYF; CDR3nt: TGTGCCAGCAGTCCCACTAGCGGGAGGGATTCCTACGAGCAGTACTTC
v_gene: TRBV19; d_gene: TRBD1; abundance: -; j_gene: TRBJ1-2; CDR3aa: CASSAIQGSYGYGYTF; CDR3nt: TGTGCCAGTAGTGCGATACAGGGGTCGTATGGCTATGGCTACACCTTC
v_gene: TRBV6-2/TRBV6-3; d_gene: -; abundance: few; j_gene: TRBJ2-7; CDR3aa: CASSYSIREQYF; CDR3nt: TGTGCCAGCAGTTACTCGATCCGCGAGCAGTACTTC